The 10 T cell receptor beta chains below all came from one sample that was sequenced in a study of blood T cells in healthy people across ages. A second PCR, run for about 6 to 11 cycles, used a sample-barcoded 5' primer plus a J-beta primer mix. TCRdb passed the 5' RACE reads through MiXCR, listing each CDR3 protein once. The sample has about 1,400,000 distinct CDR3 sequences, approximately 59% seen once. Material for sequencing was blood. Receptors originate from a man aged 18 to 30 in good health.

The chain links TRBV4-1 to TRBJ2-7; D ambiguous. The V end lost 4 bases, the J end lost 3 bases, and 16 bases lay between the germline ends. Germline V gene lookup returns CDR1 MGHRA and CDR2 YSYEKL. CDR3 length equals 15 residues. The CDR3 sequence is CASSLYTSGYYEQYF. The CDR3, as DNA: TGCGCCAGCAGCCTTTACACCAGTGGCTACTACGAGCAGTACTTC.

A few counts support this clonotype. This rearrangement joins TRBV12-5 to TRBJ2-1; TRBD2 agrees at 11 bases. From germline, CDR1 is LGHNT and CDR2 FRNRAP. This CDR3 is built from 15 residues. V shed 6 bases, J shed 10 bases, and the junction held 11 bases outside the gene matches. The CDR3 region has the DNA TGTGCTAGTGGAGGGGGACTAGCGGACCAGGGGGAGCAGTTCTTC. Translation gives CASGGGLADQGEQFF.

The V call is TRBV6-1, the J call TRBJ1-2; 8 bases agree with TRBD1. Germline V gives CDR1 MNHNS, CDR2 SASEGT. The CDR3 consists of 15 residues. The trim removed 1 base at V and 7 bases at J, leaving 8 bases unmatched. CDR3 region: CASSEGWTGSVGYTF. Written as DNA, the CDR3 is TGTGCCAGCAGTGAAGGTTGGACAGGGAGCGTTGGCTACACCTTC.

The chain is built from TRBV24-1 and TRBJ2-1; 7 bases match TRBD2. CDR1 is KGHDR and CDR2 is SFDVKD in the germline V gene. This CDR3 has 13 residues. With V trimmed by 11 bases and J by 6 bases, 9 bases remained unmatched. The CDR3 region is CASGGGPSNEQFF. Here the CDR3 DNA reads TGTGCCAGCGGGGGAGGGCCAAGCAATGAGCAGTTCTTC.

CDR3 DNA sequence: TGCAGTGCTGGGGGTCCGTCCCCGAACGAGCAGTACTTC. It encodes CSAGGPSPNEQYF. The chain recombines TRBV20-1 with TRBJ2-7; D might be TRBD1 or TRBD2, each matching 5 bases. V was pared by 5 bases and J by 5 bases, with 16 bases between. Germline CDR1 DFQATT, CDR2 SNEGSKA (reference sequence). This CDR3 region has 13 residues.

The V call is TRBV11-1, the J call TRBJ2-7; D may be TRBD2 (6 bases). CDR3 length: 13 amino acids. Trimming shortened V by 5 bases and J by 5 bases, and 13 bases separated the two germline ends. Germline values: CDR1 SGHAT, CDR2 FQDESV (reference sequence). The CDR3: CASSHSGANEQYF. DNA of the CDR3: TGTGCCAGCAGCCATAGCGGAGCTAACGAGCAGTACTTC.

This clonotype was counted only a few times. This chain uses TRBV20-1 with TRBJ2-7, with D perhaps matching TRBD2 (6 bases). With 2 bases removed from V and 2 bases from J, the gap between germline ends came to 10 bases. The CDR3 loop spans 13 amino acids. Germline V gene data show CDR1 as DFQATT and CDR2 as SNEGSKA (reference sequence). CDR3 bases: TGCAGTGCTAGACGGGACTTGACCTACGAGCAGTACTTC. This gives the protein CSARRDLTYEQYF.

The chain joins TRBV5-1 to TRBJ2-6; possible D gene TRBD2, 6 bases. This CDR3 comprises 18 residues. V dropped 3 bases and J dropped 1 base, with 17 bases sitting between them. The germline V gene encodes CDR1 SGHRS and CDR2 YFSETQ. This CDR3 is CASSSIRGLSSGANVLTF. CDR3 nucleotides: TGCGCCAGCAGCTCCATTCGGGGGTTAAGTTCTGGGGCCAACGTCCTGACTTTC.

This clonotype showed up just a few times. The rearrangement links TRBV6-2 or TRBV6-3 to TRBJ2-7; either TRBD1 or TRBD2 may fit D (6 bases each). The length of the CDR3 is 14 residues. V lost 2 bases, J lost 3 bases, and 11 bases lay in between. Germline V gene sequence: CDR1 MNHEY, CDR2 SVGEGT. The CDR3 DNA reads as TGTGCCAGCAGTTACCGGGGGCACGTCTACGAGCAGTACTTC. Its translation: CASSYRGHVYEQYF.

The chain is built from TRBV7-8 and TRBJ2-7, with 7 bases lining up with TRBD2. The CDR3 length is 15 residues. CDR1 and CDR2 (germline): SGHVS, FQNEAQ. V shed 5 bases, J shed 3 bases, and the junction held 10 bases outside the gene matches. CDR3: CASSPVGLDSYEQYF. Written as DNA, the CDR3 is TGTGCCAGCAGCCCGGTCGGACTAGATAGCTACGAGCAGTACTTC.